These 27 T cell receptor beta chains were sequenced from one sample in a study of blood T cells in healthy people across ages (dated by TCRdb to the mid-2010s). The method behind the library was 5' RACE. This sample was sequenced with an Illumina HiSeq 2500. A second roughly 6 to 12 cycle PCR used a sample-barcoded 5' primer and a J-beta primer mix. TCRdb itself trimmed the public reads at Q25 with fastp, ran MiXCR and retained productive beta chains. Merged by CDR3 protein, the rows form single entries marked with the most common genes and DNA. This sample gives hundreds of thousands of distinct CDR3 sequences in total; roughly 44% of them show up just once. Of the sample, about 21% is held by the ten largest clones. Material for sequencing was blood. These receptors came from a man in his 60s in good health.

Comment on this clonotype: The junction departs from the called germline gene at one end, perhaps through a read error. The chain recombines TRBV10-3 with TRBJ2-3; no firm D call. CDR1 ENHRY and CDR2 SYGVKD come from the germline V gene. The CDR3 has 13 amino acids. The CDR3 here is CVISDWVADTQYF. CDR3 in DNA: TGTGTCATCAGTGACTGGGTGGCAGATACGCAGTATTTT.

The genes are TRBV14 and TRBJ1-1; D is unresolved. V dropped 2 bases and J dropped 1 base, with 11 bases sitting between them. Looked up from germline, CDR1 is SGHDN and CDR2 is FVKESK. The length of the CDR3 is 15 residues. The CDR3 nucleotides are TGTGCCAGCAGCCAATGGGGTTTCCCGAACACTGAAGCTTTCTTT. It codes for CASSQWGFPNTEAFF.

The chain is built from TRBV20-1 and TRBJ2-5; 10 bases agree with TRBD1. V lost 1 base, J lost 5 bases, and 10 bases stayed unmatched. The V gene's germline CDR1 is DFQATT and CDR2 SNEGSKA (reference sequence). The CDR3 runs 16 residues. CDR3 nucleotide sequence: TGCAGTGCTAGAGCGTCTAGACAGGGGGCACTGGAGACCCAGTACTTC. Its protein product is CSARASRQGALETQYF.

The genes are TRBV7-9 and TRBJ2-4; the D gene could be TRBD1 or TRBD2 (5 bases each). CDR3 length equals 16 residues. Trimming cost V 3 bases and J 0 bases, with 12 bases left between them. The V gene's germline CDR1 is SEHNR and CDR2 FQNEAQ (reference sequence). The CDR3 here is CASSFGANRAKNIQYF. The CDR3 DNA is TGTGCCAGCAGCTTCGGGGCAAACCGAGCCAAAAACATTCAGTACTTC.

The chain recombines TRBV28 with TRBJ2-3, with TRBD1 identical over 12 bases. Germline V gene lookup returns CDR1 MDHEN and CDR2 SYDVKM. V lost 5 bases to trimming and J lost 10 bases; unmatched junction nucleotides: 10. The length of the CDR3 is 15 residues. Here the CDR3 DNA reads TGTGCCAGCAGTATGACCGGGACAGGGGGCGTTGCGCAGTATTTT. It translates to CASSMTGTGGVAQYF.

The chain carries TRBV7-2 and TRBJ2-5; TRBD2 agrees at 7 bases. Germline CDR1 reads SGHTA; CDR2 reads FQGNSA. The CDR3 totals 14 residues. With 4 bases clipped from V and 5 bases from J, the junction kept 7 bases outside the gene matches. The CDR3 DNA is TGTGCCAGCAGCTCGGCGACTAGCCCCGAGACCCAGTACTTC. Translation: CASSSATSPETQYF.

The chain couples TRBV7-9 to TRBJ1-6; D is unclear. Germline V gives CDR1 SEHNR, CDR2 FQNEAQ (reference sequence). The CDR3 spans 12 residues. Trimming removed 6 bases at V and 8 bases at J, with 8 bases between. The DNA for the CDR3 is TGTGCCAGCAGGAACTCGGATTCACCCCTCCACTTT. Translating gives CASRNSDSPLHF.

J is TRBJ1-1 and V is TRBV9, with a weak D call TRBD1 (5 bases). The germline V and J ends were trimmed by 5 bases and 0 bases, with 11 bases remaining between them. Germline CDR1 reads SGDLS; CDR2 reads YYNGEE. The CDR3 is made up of 14 amino acids. DNA of the CDR3: TGTGCCAGCAGTGCCGGGGGGATGAACACTGAAGCTTTCTTT. It is translated as CASSAGGMNTEAFF.

The CDR3 DNA reads TGTGCCAGCAGCTTAGCCACAGCACGTTACCTAACTTTCTTT. Translating gives CASSLATARYLTFF. The chain joins TRBV7-2 to TRBJ1-1, with D unclear. This CDR3 comprises 14 residues. V was clipped by 0 bases and J by 12 bases, with 17 bases between them. The germline gives CDR1 SGHTA, CDR2 FQGNSA.

In the case of this clonotype: The junction differs from germline at one of its ends, possibly a read error. The rearrangement links TRBV27 to TRBJ1-4, with D unresolved. This CDR3 spans 16 amino acids. Germline loops: CDR1 MNHEY, CDR2 SMNVEV (reference sequence). CDR3 nucleotides: TGTGCCAGCGGTTTAGCCCCTAGGCCAACTAATGAAAAACTGTTTTTT. It specifies CASGLAPRPTNEKLFF.

This clonotype was seen only a few times. The rearrangement links TRBV4-1 to TRBJ2-1, with D possibly being TRBD1 or TRBD2 (6 bases each). The CDR3 spans 14 residues. Germline CDR1 MGHRA, CDR2 YSYEKL. Trimming cost V 1 base and J 7 bases, with 11 bases left between them. CDR3 bases: TGCGCCAGCAGCCAAGCAACGGGGGCAAATGAGCAGTTCTTC. Protein product: CASSQATGANEQFF.

This clonotype has just a few counts. CDR3: CASTLGLGAYEQYF. The CDR3 nucleotides read TGTGCCAGCACCCTGGGACTAGGAGCCTACGAGCAGTACTTC. The V and J genes are TRBV2 and TRBJ2-7; TRBD2 matches 8 bases. This CDR3 contains 14 residues. Looked up from germline, CDR1 is SNHLY and CDR2 is FYNNEI. V dropped 7 bases and J dropped 2; count of bases not matched to a gene: 7.

The V gene is TRBV6-5, the J gene TRBJ2-2; D remains ambiguous. This CDR3 contains 14 residues. Germline V gene data show CDR1 as MNHEY and CDR2 as SVGAGI. V gave up 7 bases and J gave up 1 base, with 10 bases separating them. CDR3 residues: CASNRRQNTGELFF. The CDR3 nucleotides are TGTGCCAGCAACCGACGGCAGAACACCGGGGAGCTGTTTTTT.

Comment on this clonotype: A clone one base away is much larger, so this may be a read error. V and J are TRBV29-1 and TRBJ2-1, with D possibly being TRBD1 (6 bases). Germline CDR1 SQVTM, CDR2 ANQGSEA. V was cut by 4 bases and J by 2 bases, with 12 bases left in between. The CDR3 is 14 amino acids. This CDR3 is CSVGVTGTYNEQFF. The CDR3 DNA sequence: TGCAGCGTTGGGGTCACAGGGACCTACAATGAGCAGTTCTTC.

This clonotype was counted a few times. The chain carries TRBV12-3 or TRBV12-4 and TRBJ2-5; D is undetermined. This CDR3 region has 13 residues. V gave up 5 bases and J gave up 2 bases, with 9 bases separating them. The CDR3 region has the DNA TGTGCCAGCAGTGGGGATCTTCAAGAGACCCAGTACTTC. The encoded protein is CASSGDLQETQYF.

The chain carries TRBV7-8 and TRBJ2-3; 8 bases align to TRBD2. CDR3 size: 15 residues. V shed 1 base, J shed 5 bases, and the junction held 5 bases outside the gene matches. Germline CDR1 is SGHVS and CDR2 is FQNEAQ. The CDR3 spells CASSLVGGGRDTQYF. For the CDR3, the DNA is TGTGCCAGCAGCTTAGTTGGCGGGGGGCGAGATACGCAGTATTTT.

As to this clonotype: The germline gene is not matched at one end of the junction; a read error may be the cause. The chain employs TRBV3-1 and TRBJ2-5; possible D gene TRBD2, 5 bases. The tail of the sequence fits TRBJ2-4 better, so the J call may be wrong. The CDR3 extends over 14 amino acids. In germline, CDR1 is LGHDT, CDR2 YNNKEL (reference sequence). CDR3 sequence reads: CASSHGVAKSIQYF. In nucleotides, the CDR3 is TGTGCCAGCAGCCACGGGGTAGCCAAAAGCATTCAGTACTTC.

This chain links TRBV5-1 with TRBJ1-1; 10 positions agree with TRBD1. Germline trimming cut 3 bases from V and 4 bases from J; bases unmatched to any gene: 0. CDR3 size: 13 residues. Germline V CDR1 and CDR2: SGHRS, YFSETQ. The CDR3 sequence: CASSWDRGTEAFF. The CDR3 nucleotides are TGCGCCAGCAGCTGGGACAGGGGCACTGAAGCTTTCTTT.

This clonotype was counted a single time. V gene TRBV9 combines with J gene TRBJ2-4, with 9 bases identical to TRBD1. V dropped 7 bases and J dropped 8; count of bases not matched to a gene: 7. The CDR3 totals 13 residues. From germline, CDR1 is SGDLS and CDR2 YYNGEE. The CDR3 DNA follows: TGTGCCAGCCAGAGGGACAGGGCGGACATTCAGTACTTC. This encodes CASQRDRADIQYF.

The V call is TRBV12-3 or TRBV12-4, the J call TRBJ2-1; D is uncertain. The J call may be faulty, since TRBJ2-7 better matches the DNA end. The CDR3 extends over 13 amino acids. The CDR3 nucleotides read TGTGCCAGCAGTGCCTATCAATACAATGAGCAGTACTTC. This encodes CASSAYQYNEQYF.

Only a few counts were recorded for this clonotype. V and J are TRBV6-2 or TRBV6-3 and TRBJ1-5; D not certain. Per the germline V gene, CDR1 is MNHEY and CDR2 is SVGEGT. Trimming took 1 base from V and 2 from J, leaving 12 bases between them. The CDR3 is 16 residues long. The DNA of the CDR3 is TGTGCCAGCAGTTACTGGCCCCTCGGGGGCAATCAGCCCCAGCATTTT. It translates to CASSYWPLGGNQPQHF.

On this clonotype: A much larger clone lies a single base off, so this may be a read error. The chain combines TRBV5-1 with TRBJ2-5; TRBD2 is a possible D gene (5 bases). Germline CDR1 is SGHRS and CDR2 is YFSETQ. V was clipped by 4 bases and J by 0 bases, with 7 bases between them. This CDR3 is 13 amino acids long. CDR3 sequence: CASSPGDQETQYF. The CDR3 DNA reads TGCGCCAGCAGCCCCGGGGACCAAGAGACCCAGTACTTC.

This clonotype has a handful of counts. The chain couples TRBV9 to TRBJ2-1; D may be TRBD1 or TRBD2 (5 bases each). CDR1 and CDR2 (germline): SGDLS, YYNGEE. The CDR3 is made up of 12 amino acids. V was clipped by 1 base and J by 14 bases, with 13 bases between them. The CDR3 here is CASSVIEGPKFF. The DNA for the CDR3 is TGTGCCAGCAGCGTAATTGAGGGACCTAAGTTCTTC.

This clonotype has only a few counts. The CDR3 region is CASSRDRMNTEAFF. The CDR3 region has the DNA TGTGCCAGCTCACGGGACAGAATGAACACTGAAGCTTTCTTT. This chain uses TRBV18 with TRBJ1-1, with TRBD1 matching over 7 bases. CDR1 is KGHSH and CDR2 is LQKENI in the germline V gene. The length of the CDR3 is 14 residues. V shed 4 bases, J shed 0 bases, and the junction held 2 bases outside the gene matches. Variable domain in full (rest from reference TRBV18 and TRBJ1-1): NAGVMQNPRHLVRRRGQEARLRCSPMKGHSHVYWYRQLPEEGLKFMVYLQKENIIDESGMPKERFSAEFPKEGPSILRIQQVVRGDSAAYFCASSRDRMNTEAFFGQGTRLTVV.

The V and J genes are TRBV14 and TRBJ1-4; a possible D gene is TRBD1 (5 bases). Deletions cut 4 bases from V and 3 bases from J, with 12 bases between. The germline V gene has CDR1 SGHDN and CDR2 FVKESK. This CDR3 has 15 residues. The CDR3 is CASSLRQTANEKLFF. CDR3 DNA sequence: TGTGCCAGCAGCCTTAGACAGACTGCTAATGAAAAACTGTTTTTT.

The chain combines TRBV3-1 with TRBJ2-6; TRBD2 matches at 8 bases. Germline V lookup: CDR1 LGHDT, CDR2 YNNKEL (reference sequence). After removal of 4 bases from V and 0 bases from J, the junction contained 8 bases not matched to a gene. The CDR3 totals 18 residues. The chain's CDR3 is CASSPSGGPISGANVLTF. CDR3 bases: TGTGCCAGCAGCCCATCGGGGGGGCCCATCTCTGGGGCCAACGTCCTGACTTTC.

This clonotype was counted many times. The genes are TRBV7-2 and TRBJ2-5; 7 nucleotides agree with TRBD2. The CDR3 runs to 13 residues. V shed 0 bases and J 5 bases; nucleotides not matched to a gene: 0. Germline CDR1 reads SGHTA; CDR2 reads FQGNSA. The CDR3 bases are TGTGCCAGCAGCTTAGCTAGCGGGGAGACCCAGTACTTC. This sequence encodes CASSLASGETQYF.